These 15 T cell receptor beta chains were all obtained from the same sample, sequenced in a study of control samples from healthy donors and cancer patients. TCRdb's table, derived via immunoSEQ multiplex PCR, lists solely in-frame clones and lacks some. The sample shows 76,000 or so clones, around 86% of them seen only once. The sequenced sample was PBMCs. These TCRs come from a woman aged 45-65 years with colorectal cancer.

The genes are TRBV6-5 and TRBJ1-1; D gene uncertain. The germline gives CDR1 MNHEY, CDR2 SVGAGI. Trimming stripped 8 bases from V and 1 base from J, with 14 bases between. CDR3 size: 14 residues. The CDR3 sequence: CASSLDGTNTEAFF. The CDR3 DNA reads TGTGCCAGCTCTTTGGACGGAACGAACACTGAAGCTTTCTTT.

The table lists this clone with a count of one. In nucleotides, the CDR3 is TGTGCCAGCAGCGTAGACGTTGCGGGGGGCACAGATACGCAGTATTTT. This sequence encodes CASSVDVAGGTDTQYF. V is TRBV9 and J is TRBJ2-3, with 7 bases matching TRBD2. Trimming removed 0 bases from V and 1 base from J; junction bases left unmatched: 5. Germline V CDR1 and CDR2: SGDLS, YYNGEE. This CDR3 has 16 residues.

V is TRBV5-1 and J is TRBJ1-4, with 9 bases lining up with TRBD1. Per the germline V gene, CDR1 is SGHRS and CDR2 is YFSETQ. The CDR3 has 14 residues. The V gene end was trimmed by 3 bases and the J gene end by 3 bases; junction bases not matched to a gene: 0. The CDR3 protein is CASSWTGANEKLFF. The CDR3 DNA sequence: TGCGCCAGCAGCTGGACAGGGGCTAATGAAAAACTGTTTTTT.

V usage is TRBV3-1 (or the pseudogene TRBV3-2) and J usage is TRBJ1-5, with D perhaps matching TRBD1 (5 bases). CDR1 is LGHDT and CDR2 is YNNKEL in the germline V gene (reference sequence). The CDR3 loop spans 16 amino acids. V was clipped by 1 base and J by 0 bases, with 10 bases between them. CDR3 DNA sequence: TGTGCCAGCAGCCAAGGTGGCGGGGGTAGCAATCAGCCCCAGCATTTT. Translated, it gives CASSQGGGGSNQPQHF.

This chain joins TRBV5-5 and TRBJ1-2, with 9 bases that match TRBD1. After removal of 4 bases from V and 4 bases from J, the junction contained 5 bases not matched to a gene. The CDR3 extends over 14 amino acids. Per the germline V gene, CDR1 is SGHKS and CDR2 is YYEKEE (reference sequence). The CDR3 loop reads CASSPMTGGYGYTF. The CDR3 coding sequence is TGTGCCAGCAGCCCAATGACAGGGGGCTATGGCTACACCTTC.

The chain recombines TRBV24-1 with TRBJ2-3; no clear D. Trimming removed 2 bases at V and 0 bases at J, with 8 bases between. CDR3 length: 15 amino acids. Germline V gene lookup returns CDR1 KGHDR and CDR2 SFDVKD. The CDR3 coding sequence is TGTGCCACCAGTGATTCCCGGGTCAGCACAGATACGCAGTATTTT. It is translated as CATSDSRVSTDTQYF.

The chain employs TRBV9 and TRBJ2-2, with D maybe TRBD1 (5 bases). Trimming stripped 0 bases from V and 4 bases from J, with 10 bases between. This CDR3 is built from 15 residues. CDR1 is SGDLS, CDR2 YYNGEE, per germline. For the CDR3, the DNA is TGTGCCAGCAGCGTAGCTAGGGGTGCCACCGGGGAGCTGTTTTTT. Protein: CASSVARGATGELFF. The full variable domain, its missing parts supplied by reference TRBV9 and TRBJ2-2, is DSGVTQTPKHLITATGQRVTLRCSPRSGDLSVYWYQQSLDQGLQFLIQYYNGEERAKGNILERFSAQQFPDLHSELNLSSLELGDSALYFCASSVARGATGELFFGEGSRLTVL.

The CDR3 is CASSEALRTVEQYV. CDR3 nucleotides: TGTGCCAGCAGTGAAGCGCTCAGGACTGTCGAGCAGTACGTC. This chain connects TRBV6-1 to TRBJ2-7; perhaps TRBD2 as D (5 bases). Germline-derived CDR1 and CDR2 are MNHNS and SASEGT. The length of the CDR3 is 14 residues. The V gene lost 0 bases and the J gene lost 6 bases, with 12 bases spanning the gap.

This rearrangement joins TRBV5-1 to TRBJ1-1; D possibly corresponds to TRBD1 (5 bases). The germline V and J ends were trimmed by 4 bases and 4 bases, with 14 bases remaining between them. This CDR3 has 14 amino acids. CDR1 SGHRS and CDR2 YFSETQ come from the germline V gene. The CDR3 sequence: CASSPPGGGTEAFF. The CDR3 DNA reads TGCGCCAGCAGCCCCCCGGGGGGGGGCACTGAAGCTTTCTTT.

This chain uses TRBV19 with TRBJ2-2, with D tentatively TRBD1 or TRBD2 (6 bases each). The CDR3 runs to 15 residues. The germline V gene encodes CDR1 LNHDA and CDR2 SQIVND (reference sequence). V shed 1 base and J shed 3 bases, with 9 bases lying between them. The DNA for the CDR3 is TGTGCCAGTAGTATAGGGGGGGCTTACACCGGGGAGCTGTTTTTT. It yields the protein CASSIGGAYTGELFF.

J is TRBJ1-5 and V is TRBV7-9, with 8 bases matching TRBD1. The trim removed 0 bases at V and 4 bases at J, leaving 8 bases unmatched. Germline CDR1 is SEHNR and CDR2 is FQNEAQ (reference sequence). The CDR3 has 17 residues. The CDR3 DNA reads TGTGCCAGCAGCTTAGCCGTCGGACAGGGCGGGAATCAGCCCCAGCATTTT. This translates into CASSLAVGQGGNQPQHF.

The chain uses TRBV27 and TRBJ2-6; maybe TRBD1 (5 bases). Trimming stripped 5 bases from V and 3 bases from J, with 11 bases between. Germline V gene data show CDR1 as MNHEY and CDR2 as SMNVEV (reference sequence). The CDR3 sequence is 15 residues long. The CDR3 coding sequence is TGTGCCAGCAGTCCCGCAGGGTTTGGGGCCAACGTCCTGACTTTC. As protein: CASSPAGFGANVLTF.

The chain joins TRBV5-1 to TRBJ2-3, with 7 bases identical to TRBD2. CDR3 length: 13 amino acids. Germline V CDR1 and CDR2: SGHRS, YFSETQ. Trimming removed 3 bases from V and 6 bases from J; junction bases left unmatched: 4. CDR3 loop: CASSSQGGDTQYF. CDR3 bases: TGCGCCAGCAGCTCTCAGGGAGGGGATACGCAGTATTTT.

The table lists this clone with a count of one. The CDR3: CASRPGSGELFF. Here the CDR3 DNA reads TGTGCCAGCAGGCCAGGGTCCGGGGAGCTGTTTTTT. The chain links TRBV7-9 to TRBJ2-2; TRBD1 is a possible D gene (5 bases). The CDR3 has 12 residues. CDR1 is SEHNR, CDR2 FQNEAQ, per germline (reference sequence). V was pared by 6 bases and J by 6 bases, with 8 bases between.

The chain couples TRBV27 to TRBJ2-3; D may be TRBD2 (7 bases). This CDR3 has 15 residues. V was clipped by 2 bases and J by 7 bases, with 16 bases between them. Looked up from germline, CDR1 is MNHEY and CDR2 is SMNVEV (reference sequence). DNA for the CDR3: TGTGCCAGCAGTTTAGCGGGGGCCGGGACGAATACGCAGTATTTT. The encoded protein is CASSLAGAGTNTQYF.